This T cell receptor beta chain was recovered during a study of spatial heterogeneity in lung cancer. Looked up from germline, CDR1 is SGHAT and CDR2 is FQNNGV. The CDR3 spans 14 residues. V shed 1 base and J shed 7 bases, with 8 bases lying between them. Noted time point: sample taken at primary tumor resection. Donors were fewer than 90 untreated early-stage non-small cell lung cancer patients. Material for sequencing was whole RNA from tumor, nontumor lung or frozen PBMC, left unsorted. Using its own MiXCR run on the 5' RACE reads, TCRdb lists one record per CDR3 protein. The data show about 35,000 distinct CDR3 sequences, approximately 3.1% seen once. Many counts were recorded for this clonotype.

The sequence came from a male donor with early-stage non-small cell lung cancer. The sequenced sample was normal lung tissue next to the tumor, obtained at surgery. V usage is TRBV11-2 and J usage is TRBJ1-6; D not certain. CDR3 protein: CASSLAIGNSPLHF. Here the CDR3 DNA reads TGTGCCAGCAGCTTAGCGATAGGGAATTCACCCCTCCACTTT. The variable domain in full, with the rest retrieved from reference TRBV11-2 and TRBJ1-6, is EAGVAQSPRYKIIEKRQSVAFWCNPISGHATLYWYQQILGQGPKLLIQFQNNGVVDDSQLPKDRFSAERLKGVDSTLKIQPAKLEDSAVYLCASSLAIGNSPLHFGNGTRLTVT.